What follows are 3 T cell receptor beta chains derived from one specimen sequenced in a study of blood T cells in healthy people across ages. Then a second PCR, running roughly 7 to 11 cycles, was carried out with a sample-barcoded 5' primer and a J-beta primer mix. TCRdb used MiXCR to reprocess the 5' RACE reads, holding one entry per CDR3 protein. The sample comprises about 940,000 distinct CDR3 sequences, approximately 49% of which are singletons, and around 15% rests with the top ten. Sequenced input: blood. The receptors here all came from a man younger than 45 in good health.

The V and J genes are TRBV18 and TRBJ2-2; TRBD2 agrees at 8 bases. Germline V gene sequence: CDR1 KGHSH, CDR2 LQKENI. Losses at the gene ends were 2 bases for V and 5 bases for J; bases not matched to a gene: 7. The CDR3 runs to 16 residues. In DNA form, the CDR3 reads TGTGCCAGCTCACCAACCAGCGGGGGAACTACCGGGGAGCTGTTTTTT. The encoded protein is CASSPTSGGTTGELFF.

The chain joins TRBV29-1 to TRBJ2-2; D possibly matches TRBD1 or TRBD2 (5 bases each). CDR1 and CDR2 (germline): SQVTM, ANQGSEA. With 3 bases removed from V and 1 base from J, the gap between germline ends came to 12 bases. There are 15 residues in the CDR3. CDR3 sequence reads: CSVDAGRENTGELFF. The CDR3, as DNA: TGCAGCGTTGACGCAGGGAGAGAGAACACCGGGGAGCTGTTTTTT.

The CDR3, as DNA: TGCAGCGTTGAAGATGAAAGGCTAGCGGGGTCCTACAATGAGCAGTTCTTC. Protein: CSVEDERLAGSYNEQFF. The chain has TRBV29-1 and TRBJ2-1; 9 nucleotides align to TRBD2. In germline, CDR1 is SQVTM, CDR2 ANQGSEA. The CDR3 is made up of 17 amino acids. Trimming cost V 0 bases and J 1 base; bases outside gene matches: 7.